The 21 T cell receptor beta chains below were found in one sample sequenced in a study of cytomegalovirus exposure and HLA in healthy donors. The PCR used 60 Vbeta and 13 Jbeta primers. Profiled with immunoSEQ multiplex PCR; TCRdb holds only in-frame clones, not every one. The repertoire table contains about 77,000 clones. Sequencing was carried out using PBMCs. The source of these receptors is a man aged 45-60 years in good health and CMV-seropositive.

The chain is built from TRBV6-1 and TRBJ2-7; 7 positions match TRBD1. The CDR3 loop spans 15 amino acids. V was clipped by 3 bases and J by 7 bases; unmatched bases: 12. From germline, CDR1 is MNHNS and CDR2 SASEGT. The CDR3 DNA follows: TGTGCCAGCAGTGAGCCGGGACAGAAGTCGGGAGAGCAGTACGTC. Translation gives CASSEPGQKSGEQYV.

This sequence joins TRBV5-6 and TRBJ2-3; 8 positions agree with TRBD1. Germline trimming cut 2 bases from V and 1 base from J; bases unmatched to any gene: 6. Germline values: CDR1 SGHDT, CDR2 YYEEEE. The CDR3 runs to 16 residues. CDR3 residues: CASSFWDRSRTDTQYF. Here the CDR3 DNA reads TGTGCCAGCAGCTTCTGGGACAGGTCCCGCACAGATACGCAGTATTTT.

V gene TRBV19 combines with J gene TRBJ1-6, with 11 nucleotides matching TRBD1. The V gene's germline CDR1 is LNHDA and CDR2 SQIVND (reference sequence). CDR3 length: 16 residues. Trimming cost V 6 bases and J 6 bases; bases outside gene matches: 7. The CDR3 loop is CASSPGDRGINSPLHF. As DNA, the CDR3 is TGTGCCAGTAGCCCCGGGGACAGGGGGATTAATTCACCCCTCCACTTT.

The chain employs TRBV18 and TRBJ2-3, with D uncertain. V was trimmed by 6 bases and J by 0 bases, leaving 10 bases between them. The germline V gene encodes CDR1 KGHSH and CDR2 LQKENI. The length of the CDR3 is 14 residues. The CDR3 bases are TGTGCCAGCTCCCAAACCGGGAGCACAGATACGCAGTATTTT. It translates to CASSQTGSTDTQYF.

V gene TRBV10-3 combines with J gene TRBJ1-2; D unclear. The CDR3 extends over 15 amino acids. From germline, CDR1 is ENHRY and CDR2 SYGVKD. Deletions cut 2 bases from V and 8 bases from J, with 18 bases between. CDR3 amino acids: CAISEPVREEKGYTF. The CDR3 nucleotides are TGTGCCATCAGTGAGCCGGTGCGGGAGGAGAAAGGCTACACCTTC.

This chain joins TRBV5-1 and TRBJ1-1, with no clear D. Per germline, CDR1 SGHRS and CDR2 YFSETQ. V was clipped by 6 bases and J by 0 bases, with 9 bases between them. The CDR3 runs 13 residues. The DNA for the CDR3 is TGCGCCAGCAATTATGGGCTGAACACTGAAGCTTTCTTT. Encoded protein: CASNYGLNTEAFF.

The V and J genes are TRBV5-1 and TRBJ2-4, with D maybe TRBD2 (6 bases). Trimming removed 7 bases from V and 1 base from J, with 24 bases in between. Looked up from germline, CDR1 is SGHRS and CDR2 is YFSETQ. This CDR3 is 18 amino acids long. CDR3 sequence reads: CASSWTGTRAGAKNIQYF. Written as DNA, the CDR3 is TGCGCCAGCTCTTGGACTGGGACTCGCGCCGGGGCCAAAAACATTCAGTACTTC.

The rearrangement links TRBV5-1 to TRBJ1-1, with D possibly being TRBD1 (6 bases). This CDR3 comprises 15 residues. V shed 1 base and J shed 1 base, with 11 bases lying between them. From germline, CDR1 is SGHRS and CDR2 YFSETQ. DNA for the CDR3: TGCGCCAGCAGCTTGACAGGACAGCAGAACACTGAAGCTTTCTTT. This codes for CASSLTGQQNTEAFF.

The V call is TRBV11-2, the J call TRBJ2-3; no firm D call. The CDR3 is 13 amino acids. V was trimmed by 0 bases and J by 7 bases, leaving 8 bases between them. Germline V gives CDR1 SGHAT, CDR2 FQNNGV. CDR3 in amino acids: CASSLDNANTQYF. The DNA of the CDR3 is TGTGCCAGCAGCTTAGATAACGCGAATACGCAGTATTTT.

The CDR3 DNA reads as TGTGCCAGCAGCTTAGGACAGAGCTACGAGCAGTACGTC. Amino acid sequence: CASSLGQSYEQYV. The chain carries TRBV11-1 and TRBJ2-7; possible D gene TRBD1, 5 bases. V was shortened by 1 base and J by 3 bases, with 7 bases between the two germline ends. The CDR3 extends over 13 amino acids. The V gene's germline CDR1 is SGHAT and CDR2 FQDESV (reference sequence).

Here the CDR3 DNA reads TGTGCCAGCAGCCCGACCTTCGACAGGGGGACTGAAGCTTTCTTT. It yields the protein CASSPTFDRGTEAFF. V is TRBV7-6 and J is TRBJ1-1; 9 nucleotides line up with TRBD1. V lost 5 bases to trimming and J lost 5 bases; unmatched junction nucleotides: 9. Germline-derived CDR1 and CDR2 are SGHVS and FNYEAQ. CDR3 length: 15 residues.

This chain connects TRBV27 to TRBJ2-7; a possible D gene is TRBD1 (6 bases). The CDR3 is 12 residues long. Germline CDR1 MNHEY, CDR2 SMNVEV (reference sequence). V was shortened by 6 bases and J by 6 bases, with 12 bases between the two germline ends. CDR3 region: CASSRTVGEQYF. The CDR3 DNA reads as TGTGCCAGCAGCCGGACAGTTGGCGAGCAGTACTTC.

The rearrangement joins TRBV7-2 to TRBJ1-5, with 8 bases that match TRBD1. CDR1 and CDR2 from the germline V gene are SGHTA and FQGNSA. This CDR3 region has 17 residues. Trimming at V came to 4 bases and at J to 6 bases, leaving 14 bases not matched to a gene. CDR3 nucleotides: TGTGCCAGCAGCTCCCGACAGGGGCGGGAACGGGGTCAGCCCCAGCATTTT. This translates into CASSSRQGRERGQPQHF.

As DNA, the CDR3 is TGTGCCAGCACCAGGGACAGGAATCAGCCCCAGCATTTT. Residues: CASTRDRNQPQHF. The genes are TRBV2 and TRBJ1-5; 8 positions agree with TRBD1. V was pared by 7 bases and J by 4 bases, with 3 bases of the junction left unmatched. The CDR3 length is 13 residues. Germline loops: CDR1 SNHLY, CDR2 FYNNEI.

The rearrangement uses TRBV28 and TRBJ2-7; D is perhaps TRBD2 (6 bases). V was shortened by 5 bases and J by 1 base, with 15 bases between the two germline ends. In germline, CDR1 is MDHEN, CDR2 SYDVKM. This CDR3 spans 15 amino acids. The CDR3 DNA sequence: TGTGCCAGCAGTCCCCTCCAGCGGGCATCCTACGAGCAGTACTTC. Translation gives CASSPLQRASYEQYF.

The rearrangement links TRBV6-5 to TRBJ1-2; D possibly corresponds to TRBD1 (5 bases). The CDR3 totals 13 residues. Trimming stripped 4 bases from V and 5 bases from J, with 11 bases between. The germline V gene has CDR1 MNHEY and CDR2 SVGAGI. CDR3 sequence: CASSLGGRYGYTF. The CDR3 DNA reads TGTGCCAGCAGTTTGGGGGGGAGGTATGGCTACACCTTC.

The chain carries TRBV18 and TRBJ2-5; 9 bases are a match to TRBD1. V dropped 1 base and J dropped 2; count of bases not matched to a gene: 2. Germline V gene data show CDR1 as KGHSH and CDR2 as LQKENI. This CDR3 has 15 amino acids. The CDR3: CASSPLGQGQETQYF. The CDR3 DNA sequence: TGTGCCAGCTCACCACTGGGACAGGGTCAAGAGACCCAGTACTTC.

The chain joins TRBV5-4 to TRBJ1-4; a weak D match, TRBD1 (5 bases). The CDR3 is 15 residues long. CDR1 is SGHNT, CDR2 YYREEE, per germline (reference sequence). V gave up 0 bases and J gave up 5 bases, with 11 bases separating them. The CDR3 bases are TGTGCCAGCAGCTTGGACCAGGGTGAGAATGAAAAACTGTTTTTT. Translating gives CASSLDQGENEKLFF.

Here the CDR3 reads CASGAGEINSPLHF. CDR3 nucleotide sequence: TGTGCCAGCGGGGCCGGAGAGATTAATTCACCCCTCCACTTT. The chain has TRBV6-5 and TRBJ1-6; a possible D gene is TRBD1 (5 bases). Trimming removed 8 bases at V and 6 bases at J, with 14 bases between. Germline CDR1 reads MNHEY; CDR2 reads SVGAGI. This CDR3 has 14 amino acids.

The rearrangement uses TRBV19 and TRBJ2-7; 8 bases agree with TRBD1. V lost 3 bases to trimming and J lost 5 bases; unmatched junction nucleotides: 12. This CDR3 region has 16 residues. CDR1 and CDR2 (germline): LNHDA, SQIVND (reference sequence). CDR3 nucleotides: TGTGCCAGTAGTATCGGGACAGGCGCCCTTATGGACGAGCAGTACTTC. Its translation is CASSIGTGALMDEQYF.

The V and J genes are TRBV9 and TRBJ2-3, with TRBD2 matching over 15 bases. Germline CDR1 is SGDLS and CDR2 is YYNGEE. V was clipped by 4 bases and J by 6 bases; unmatched bases: 9. The CDR3 loop spans 17 amino acids. CDR3 sequence (DNA): TGTGCCAGCAGCCCCCGGACTAGCGGGGGGGCGTGGGATACGCAGTATTTT. This translates into CASSPRTSGGAWDTQYF.